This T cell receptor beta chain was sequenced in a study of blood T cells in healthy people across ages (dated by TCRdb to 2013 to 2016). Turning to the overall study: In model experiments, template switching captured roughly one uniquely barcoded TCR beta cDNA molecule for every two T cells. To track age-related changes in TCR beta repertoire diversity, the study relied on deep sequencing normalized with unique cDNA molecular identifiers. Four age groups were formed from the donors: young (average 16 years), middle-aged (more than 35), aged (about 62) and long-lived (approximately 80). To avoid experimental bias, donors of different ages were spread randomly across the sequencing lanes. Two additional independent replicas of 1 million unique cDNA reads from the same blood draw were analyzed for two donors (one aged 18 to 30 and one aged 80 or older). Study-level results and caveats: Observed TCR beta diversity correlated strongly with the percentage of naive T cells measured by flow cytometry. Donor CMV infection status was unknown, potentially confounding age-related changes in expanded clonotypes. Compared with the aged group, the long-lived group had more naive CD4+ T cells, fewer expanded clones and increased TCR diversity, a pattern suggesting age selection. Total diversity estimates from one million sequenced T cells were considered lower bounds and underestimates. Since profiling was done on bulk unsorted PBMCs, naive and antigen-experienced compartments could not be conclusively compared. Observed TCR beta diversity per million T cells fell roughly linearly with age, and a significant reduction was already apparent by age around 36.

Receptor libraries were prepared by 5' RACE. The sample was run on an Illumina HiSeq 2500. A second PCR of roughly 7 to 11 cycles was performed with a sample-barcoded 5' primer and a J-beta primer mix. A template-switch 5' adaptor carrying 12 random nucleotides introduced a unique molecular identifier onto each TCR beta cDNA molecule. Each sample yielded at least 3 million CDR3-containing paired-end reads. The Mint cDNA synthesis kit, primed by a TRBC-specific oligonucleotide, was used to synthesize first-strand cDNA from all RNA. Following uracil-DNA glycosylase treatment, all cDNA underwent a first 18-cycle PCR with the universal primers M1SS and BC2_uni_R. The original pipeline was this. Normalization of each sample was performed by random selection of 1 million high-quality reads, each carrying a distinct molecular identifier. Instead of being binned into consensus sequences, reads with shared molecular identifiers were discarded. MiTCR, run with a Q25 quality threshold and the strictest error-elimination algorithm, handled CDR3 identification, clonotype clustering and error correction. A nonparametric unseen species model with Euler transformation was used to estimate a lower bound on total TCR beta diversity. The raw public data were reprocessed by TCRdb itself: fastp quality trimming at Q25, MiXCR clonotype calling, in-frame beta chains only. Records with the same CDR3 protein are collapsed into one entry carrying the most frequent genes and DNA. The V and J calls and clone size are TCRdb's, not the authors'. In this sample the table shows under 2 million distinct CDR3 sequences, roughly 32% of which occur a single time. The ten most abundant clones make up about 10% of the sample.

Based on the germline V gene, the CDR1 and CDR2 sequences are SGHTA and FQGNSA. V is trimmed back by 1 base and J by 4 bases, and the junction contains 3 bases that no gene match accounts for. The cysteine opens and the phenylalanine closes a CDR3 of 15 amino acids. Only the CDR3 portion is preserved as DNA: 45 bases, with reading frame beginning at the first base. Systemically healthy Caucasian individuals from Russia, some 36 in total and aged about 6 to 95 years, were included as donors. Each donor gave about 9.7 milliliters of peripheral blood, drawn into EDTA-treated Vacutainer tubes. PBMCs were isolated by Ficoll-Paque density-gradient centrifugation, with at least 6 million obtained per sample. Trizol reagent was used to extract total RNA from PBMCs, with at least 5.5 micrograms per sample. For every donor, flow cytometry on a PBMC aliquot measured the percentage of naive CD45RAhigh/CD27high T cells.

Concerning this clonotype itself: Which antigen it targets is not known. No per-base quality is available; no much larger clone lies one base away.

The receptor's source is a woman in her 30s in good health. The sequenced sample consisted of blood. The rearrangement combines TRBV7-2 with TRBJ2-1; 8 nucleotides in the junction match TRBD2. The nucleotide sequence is TGTGCCAGCAGCTTAGGACTAGCGATATACAATGAGCAGTTCTTC. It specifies CASSLGLAIYNEQFF.